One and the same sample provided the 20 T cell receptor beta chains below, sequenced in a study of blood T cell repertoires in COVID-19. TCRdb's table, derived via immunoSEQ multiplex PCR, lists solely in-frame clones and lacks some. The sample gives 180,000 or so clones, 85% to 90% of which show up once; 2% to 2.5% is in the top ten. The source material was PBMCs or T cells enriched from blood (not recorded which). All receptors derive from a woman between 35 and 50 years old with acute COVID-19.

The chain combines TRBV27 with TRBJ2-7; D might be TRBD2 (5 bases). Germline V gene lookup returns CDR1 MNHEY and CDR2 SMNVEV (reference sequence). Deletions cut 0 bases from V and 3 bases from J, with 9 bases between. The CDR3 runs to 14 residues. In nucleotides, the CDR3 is TGTGCCAGCAGTTTATCCCCAGGACTCTACGAGCAGTACTTC. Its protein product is CASSLSPGLYEQYF.

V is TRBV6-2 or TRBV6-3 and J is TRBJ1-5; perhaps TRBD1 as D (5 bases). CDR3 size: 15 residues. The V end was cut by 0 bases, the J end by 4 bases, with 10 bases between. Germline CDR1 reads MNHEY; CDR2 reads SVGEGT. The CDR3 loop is CASSYSGGTNQPQHF. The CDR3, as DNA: TGTGCCAGCAGTTACTCCGGGGGGACTAATCAGCCCCAGCATTTT.

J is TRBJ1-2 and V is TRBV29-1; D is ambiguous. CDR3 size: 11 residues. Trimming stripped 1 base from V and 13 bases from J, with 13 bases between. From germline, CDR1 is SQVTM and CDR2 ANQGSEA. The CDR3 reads CSVEARRLITF. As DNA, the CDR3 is TGCAGCGTTGAAGCGCGGAGGTTAATCACCTTC. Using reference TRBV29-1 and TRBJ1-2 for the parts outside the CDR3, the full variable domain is SAVISQKPSRDICQRGTSLTIQCQVDSQVTMMFWYRQQPGQSLTLIATANQGSEATYESGFVIDKFPISRPNLTFSTLTVSNMSPEDSSIYLCSVEARRLITFGSGTRLTVV.

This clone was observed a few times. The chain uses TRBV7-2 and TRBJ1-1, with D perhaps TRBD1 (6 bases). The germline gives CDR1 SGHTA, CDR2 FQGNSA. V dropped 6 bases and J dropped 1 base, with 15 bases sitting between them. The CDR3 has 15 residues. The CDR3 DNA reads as TGTGCCAGCAGGCCACCACAGGGAACGAACACTGAAGCTTTCTTT. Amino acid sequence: CASRPPQGTNTEAFF.

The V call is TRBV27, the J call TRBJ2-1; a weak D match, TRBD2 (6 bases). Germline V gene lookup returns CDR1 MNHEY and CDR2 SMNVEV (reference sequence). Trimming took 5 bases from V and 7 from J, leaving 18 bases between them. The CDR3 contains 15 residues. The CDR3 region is CASSTRTKAGNEQFF. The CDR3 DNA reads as TGTGCCAGCAGTACACGGACCAAGGCGGGGAATGAGCAGTTCTTC.

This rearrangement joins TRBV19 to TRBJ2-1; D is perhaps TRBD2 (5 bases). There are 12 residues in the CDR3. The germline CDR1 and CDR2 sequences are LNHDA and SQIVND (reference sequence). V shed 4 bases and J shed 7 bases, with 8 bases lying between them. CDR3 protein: CASSRTPNEQFF. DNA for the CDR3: TGTGCCAGTAGTAGGACTCCTAATGAGCAGTTCTTC. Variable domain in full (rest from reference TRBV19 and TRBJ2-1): DGGITQSPKYLFRKEGQNVTLSCEQNLNHDAMYWYRQDPGQGLRLIYYSQIVNDFQKGDIAEGYSVSREKKESFPLTVTSAQKNPTAFYLCASSRTPNEQFFGPGTRLTVL.

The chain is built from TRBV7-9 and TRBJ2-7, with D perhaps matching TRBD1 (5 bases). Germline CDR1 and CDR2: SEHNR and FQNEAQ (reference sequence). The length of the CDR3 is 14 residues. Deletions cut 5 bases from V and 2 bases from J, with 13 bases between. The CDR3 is CASSHTDRTYEQYF. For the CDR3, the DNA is TGTGCCAGCAGCCACACCGACAGAACCTACGAGCAGTACTTC.

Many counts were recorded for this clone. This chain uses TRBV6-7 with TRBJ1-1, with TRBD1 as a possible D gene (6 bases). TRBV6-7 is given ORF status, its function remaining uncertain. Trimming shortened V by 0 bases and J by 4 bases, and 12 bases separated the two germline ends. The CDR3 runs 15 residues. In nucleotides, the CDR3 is TGTGCCAGCAGTTACTCGAGGCAGGGGACCACTGAAGCTTTCTTT. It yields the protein CASSYSRQGTTEAFF.

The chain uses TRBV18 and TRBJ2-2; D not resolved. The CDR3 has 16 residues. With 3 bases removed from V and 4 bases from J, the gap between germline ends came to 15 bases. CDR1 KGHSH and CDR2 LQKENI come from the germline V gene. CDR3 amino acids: CASSPLNGRSTGELFF. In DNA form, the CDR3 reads TGTGCCAGCTCACCTCTAAACGGTAGAAGCACCGGGGAGCTGTTTTTT.

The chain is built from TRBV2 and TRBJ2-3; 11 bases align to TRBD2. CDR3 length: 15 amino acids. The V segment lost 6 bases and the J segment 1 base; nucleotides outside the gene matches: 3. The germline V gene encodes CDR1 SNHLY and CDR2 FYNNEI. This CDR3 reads CASRAGLAGTDTQYF. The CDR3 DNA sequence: TGTGCCAGCAGAGCGGGACTAGCGGGCACAGATACGCAGTATTTT.

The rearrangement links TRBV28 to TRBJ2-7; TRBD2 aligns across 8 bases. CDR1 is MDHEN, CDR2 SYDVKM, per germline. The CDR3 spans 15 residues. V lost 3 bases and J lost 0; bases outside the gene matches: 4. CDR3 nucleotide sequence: TGTGCCAGCAGTTTTACCGGGAGGGCCTCCTACGAGCAGTACTTC. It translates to CASSFTGRASYEQYF. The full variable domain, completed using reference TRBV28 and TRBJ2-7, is DVKVTQSSRYLVKRTGEKVFLECVQDMDHENMFWYRQDPGLGLRLIYFSYDVKMKEKGDIPEGYSVSREKKERFSLILESASTNQTSMYLCASSFTGRASYEQYFGPGTRLTVT.

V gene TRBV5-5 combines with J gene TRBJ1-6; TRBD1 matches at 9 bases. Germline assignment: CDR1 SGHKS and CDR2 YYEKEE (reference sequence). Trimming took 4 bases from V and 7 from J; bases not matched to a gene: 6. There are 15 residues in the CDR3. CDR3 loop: CASSGGGQGNSPLHF. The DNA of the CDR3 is TGTGCCAGCAGCGGGGGGGGACAGGGAAATTCACCCCTCCACTTT.

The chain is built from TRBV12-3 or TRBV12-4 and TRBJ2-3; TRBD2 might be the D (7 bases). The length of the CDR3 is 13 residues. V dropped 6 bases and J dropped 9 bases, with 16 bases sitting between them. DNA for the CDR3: TGTGCCAGCAGGTTGGGGGGGGGCGGCACGCAGTATTTT. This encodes CASRLGGGGTQYF.

CDR3 bases: TGTGCCAGCAGTTTAGTTTGGCAGGGGGGCCGCTCCTATAATTCACCCCTCCACTTT. Translated, it gives CASSLVWQGGRSYNSPLHF. V usage is TRBV28 and J usage is TRBJ1-6; 7 bases are a match to TRBD1. With V trimmed by 2 bases and J by 0 bases, 10 bases remained unmatched. This CDR3 region has 19 residues. The germline CDR1 and CDR2 sequences are MDHEN and SYDVKM.

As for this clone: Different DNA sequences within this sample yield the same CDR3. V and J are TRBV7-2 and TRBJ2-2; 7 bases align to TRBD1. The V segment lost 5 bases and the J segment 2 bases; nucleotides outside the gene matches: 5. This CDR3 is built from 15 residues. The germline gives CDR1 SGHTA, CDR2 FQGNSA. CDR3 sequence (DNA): TGTGCCAGCAGCCCACGGACAGGAAACACCGGGGAGCTGTTTTTT. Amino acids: CASSPRTGNTGELFF.

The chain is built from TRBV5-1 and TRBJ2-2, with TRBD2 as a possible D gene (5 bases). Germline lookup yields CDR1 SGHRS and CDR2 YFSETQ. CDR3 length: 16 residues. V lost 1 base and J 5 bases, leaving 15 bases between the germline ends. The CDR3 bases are TGCGCCAGCAGCTTGTCTTCTGGGAGCCAAACCGGGGAGCTGTTTTTT. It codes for CASSLSSGSQTGELFF.

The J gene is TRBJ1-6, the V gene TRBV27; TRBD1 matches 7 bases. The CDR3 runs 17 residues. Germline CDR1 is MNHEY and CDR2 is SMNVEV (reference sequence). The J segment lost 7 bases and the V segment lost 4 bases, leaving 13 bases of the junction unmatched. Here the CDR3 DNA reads TGTGCCAGCAGTTCAATACCACCGGGACAGCAAAATTCACCCCTCCACTTT. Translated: CASSSIPPGQQNSPLHF.

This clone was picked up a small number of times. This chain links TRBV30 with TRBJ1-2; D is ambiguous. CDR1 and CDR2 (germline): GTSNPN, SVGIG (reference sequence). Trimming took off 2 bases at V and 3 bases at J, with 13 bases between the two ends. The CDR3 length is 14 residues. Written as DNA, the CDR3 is TGTGCCTGGAGTCTTCGCGCCACCTACTATGGCTACACCTTC. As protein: CAWSLRATYYGYTF.

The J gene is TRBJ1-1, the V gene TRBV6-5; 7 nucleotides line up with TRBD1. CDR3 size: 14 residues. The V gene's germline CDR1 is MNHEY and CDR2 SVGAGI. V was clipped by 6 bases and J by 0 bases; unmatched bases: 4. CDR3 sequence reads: CASRGQNMNTEAFF. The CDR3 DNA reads TGTGCCAGCAGGGGACAGAACATGAACACTGAAGCTTTCTTT.

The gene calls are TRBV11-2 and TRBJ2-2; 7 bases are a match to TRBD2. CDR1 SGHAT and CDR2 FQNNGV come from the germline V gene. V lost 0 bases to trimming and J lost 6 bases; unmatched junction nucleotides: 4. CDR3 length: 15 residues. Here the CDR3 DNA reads TGTGCCAGCAGCTTAGAAGCGGGATACGCCGGGGAGCTGTTTTTT. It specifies CASSLEAGYAGELFF.